This T cell receptor (beta chain) was identified during a study of blood T cell repertoires in COVID-19. Study-wide context: Material from acute and convalescent COVID-19 was sourced from the United States, Italy and Spain.

Authors' analysis steps: The authors estimated nucleated cell counts from reference gene primer amplification. Profiling relied on immunoSEQ multiplex PCR, and the TCRdb table lists in-frame clones only, not all of them. V and J calls and clone size are given by that table; D and trimming were obtained from the DNA. The sample records roughly 68,000 clones, more than 75% being singletons. This CDR3 is 16 amino acids long. The V end lost 3 bases, the J end lost 0 bases, and 12 bases lay between the germline ends. Germline CDR1 and CDR2: LNHDA and SQIVND (reference sequence). Material for sequencing was PBMCs or T cells enriched from blood (not recorded which). V and J are TRBV19 and TRBJ1-5; D not resolved. This clonotype was sampled from a woman between 35 and 50 years old who had recovered from COVID-19. Here the CDR3 DNA reads TGTGCCAGTAGTATCGGGAGGAGTAATAGCAATCAGCCCCAGCATTTT. Translated: CASSIGRSNSNQPQHF.